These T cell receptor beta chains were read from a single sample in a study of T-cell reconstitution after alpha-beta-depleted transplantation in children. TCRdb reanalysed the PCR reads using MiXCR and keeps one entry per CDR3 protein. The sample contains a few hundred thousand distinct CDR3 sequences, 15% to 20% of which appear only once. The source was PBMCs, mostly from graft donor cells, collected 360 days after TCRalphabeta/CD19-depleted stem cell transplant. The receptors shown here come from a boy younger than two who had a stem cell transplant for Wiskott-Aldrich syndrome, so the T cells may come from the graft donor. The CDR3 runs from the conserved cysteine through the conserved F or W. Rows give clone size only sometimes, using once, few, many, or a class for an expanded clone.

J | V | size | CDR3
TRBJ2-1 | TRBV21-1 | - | CASSLRTKGNEQFF
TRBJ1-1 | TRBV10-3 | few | CAIRRTGGEAFF
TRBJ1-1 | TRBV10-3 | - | CAISAKQGAEAFF
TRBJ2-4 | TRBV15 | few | CATSRVLQPPVTKNIQYF
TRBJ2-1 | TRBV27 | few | CASSLWPSGSTEQFF
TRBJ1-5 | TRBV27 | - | CASSRKGGSVSNQPQHF
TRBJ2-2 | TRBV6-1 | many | CASSDRVANTGELFF
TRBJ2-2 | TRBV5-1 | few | CASSFGGGRTGELFF
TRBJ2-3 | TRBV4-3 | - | CASSQRGTSTDTQYF
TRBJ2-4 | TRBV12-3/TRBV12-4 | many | CASSLRVLRAKNIQYF
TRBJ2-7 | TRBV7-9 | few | CASSLAPRGGLDYEQYF
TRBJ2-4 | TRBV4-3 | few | CASSQELGTTLAKNIQYF
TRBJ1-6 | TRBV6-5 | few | CASSTGQGWVSPLHF
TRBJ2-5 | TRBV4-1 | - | CASSQFPPGGKPETQYF
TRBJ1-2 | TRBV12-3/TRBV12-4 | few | CASSSSTGRNYGYTF
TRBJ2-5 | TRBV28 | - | CASSLSKQGREQETQYF